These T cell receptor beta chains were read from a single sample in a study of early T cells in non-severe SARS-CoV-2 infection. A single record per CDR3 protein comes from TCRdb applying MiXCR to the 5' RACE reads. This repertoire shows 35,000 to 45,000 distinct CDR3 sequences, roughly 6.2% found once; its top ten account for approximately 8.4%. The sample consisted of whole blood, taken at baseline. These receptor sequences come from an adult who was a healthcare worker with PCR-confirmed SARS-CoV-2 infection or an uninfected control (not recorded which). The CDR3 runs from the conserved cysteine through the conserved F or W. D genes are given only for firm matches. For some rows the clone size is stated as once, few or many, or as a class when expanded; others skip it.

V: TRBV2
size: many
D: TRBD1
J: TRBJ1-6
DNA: TGTGCCAGCAGTACAACACAGGGGCGTAATTCACCCCTCCACTTT
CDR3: CASSTTQGRNSPLHF

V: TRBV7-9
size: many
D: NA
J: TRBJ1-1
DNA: TGTGCCAGCAGCTTAGTTCAGGGCGAAGTTTTCTTT
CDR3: CASSLVQGEVFF

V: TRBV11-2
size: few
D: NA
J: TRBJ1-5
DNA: TGTGCCAGCCATTTCAAGGACGGACCTTATAGCAATCAGCCCCAGCATTTT
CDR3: CASHFKDGPYSNQPQHF

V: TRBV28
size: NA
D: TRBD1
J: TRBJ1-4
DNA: TGTGCCAGCAGTTTGGGCTACCAACCGGGACAGACGAATGAAAAACTGTTTTTT
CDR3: CASSLGYQPGQTNEKLFF

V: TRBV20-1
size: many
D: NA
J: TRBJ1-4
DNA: TGCAGTGCCATTCAGGAAACCAGGGGCTTAAGGGAAAAACTGTTTTTT
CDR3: CSAIQETRGLREKLFF

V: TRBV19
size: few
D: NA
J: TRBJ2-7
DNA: TGTGCCAGTAGTCCCACCTCCTACGAGCAGTACTTC
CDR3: CASSPTSYEQYF

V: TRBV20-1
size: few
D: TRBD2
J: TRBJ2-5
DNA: TGCAGTGCTAGGGATAGCGGGGGGCCCCTTGAGACCCAGTACTTC
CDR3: CSARDSGGPLETQYF

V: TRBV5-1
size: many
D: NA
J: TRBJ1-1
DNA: TGCGCCAGCAGCTTGGCCTCCGGGACTGAAGCTTTCTTT
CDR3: CASSLASGTEAFF

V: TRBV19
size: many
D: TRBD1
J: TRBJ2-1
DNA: TGTGCCAGTAGTCCAAGACAGGGGCCCAATCCCAACTACAATGAGCAGTTCTTC
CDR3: CASSPRQGPNPNYNEQFF

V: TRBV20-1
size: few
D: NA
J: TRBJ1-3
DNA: TGCAGTGCTAGTCCCCTCAGCTCTGGAAACACCATATATTTT
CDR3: CSASPLSSGNTIYF

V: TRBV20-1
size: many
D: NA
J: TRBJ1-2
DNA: TGCAGTGCTAGAGATTCCCGGGGGTCCGTCTATGGCTACACCTTC
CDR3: CSARDSRGSVYGYTF

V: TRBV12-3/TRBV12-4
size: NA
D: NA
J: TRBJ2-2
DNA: TGTGCCAGCACCTCCCGAGACACCGGGGAGCTGTTTTTT
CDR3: CASTSRDTGELFF

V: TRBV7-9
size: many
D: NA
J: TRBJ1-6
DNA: TGTGCCAGCAGCCTTTATAATTCACCCCTCCACTTT
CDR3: CASSLYNSPLHF

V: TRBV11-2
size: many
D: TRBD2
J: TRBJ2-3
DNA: TGTGCCAGCAGCCCCCGACTAGCGGGGGGGCCCGATACGCAGTATTTT
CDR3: CASSPRLAGGPDTQYF

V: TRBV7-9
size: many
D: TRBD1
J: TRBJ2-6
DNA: TGTGCCAGCACTTGGACAGGGGGCTCTGGGGCCAACGTCCTGACTTTC
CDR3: CASTWTGGSGANVLTF

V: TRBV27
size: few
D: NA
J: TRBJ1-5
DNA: TGTGCCAGCAGTTTAGTCCCTAGCAATCAGCCCCAGCATTTT
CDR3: CASSLVPSNQPQHF

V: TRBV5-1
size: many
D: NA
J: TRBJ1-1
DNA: TGCGCCAGCAGCTTGACCAGCAACACTGAAGCTTTCTTT
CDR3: CASSLTSNTEAFF

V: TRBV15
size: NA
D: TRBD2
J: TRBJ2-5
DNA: TGTGCCACCAGCAGCGGACTAGCGGGGGCCCAAGAGACCCAGTACTTC
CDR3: CATSSGLAGAQETQYF

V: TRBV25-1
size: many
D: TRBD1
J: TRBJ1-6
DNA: TGTGCCAGCAGTGAAGGGGACAGGGGTAATTCACCCCTCCACTTT
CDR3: CASSEGDRGNSPLHF

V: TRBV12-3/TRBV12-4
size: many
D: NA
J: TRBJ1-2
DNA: TGTGCCAGCATTCCTGGACACTCGCCTTATGGCTACACCTTC
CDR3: CASIPGHSPYGYTF

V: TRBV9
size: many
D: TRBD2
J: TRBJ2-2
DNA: TGTGCCAGCAGCGCGGTGACTAGCGGGGTGGCCGGGGAGCTGTTTTTT
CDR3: CASSAVTSGVAGELFF

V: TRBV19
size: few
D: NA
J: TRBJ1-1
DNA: TGTGCCAGTAGTATAGAAACAGGGCGAACTGAAGCTTTCTTT
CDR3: CASSIETGRTEAFF

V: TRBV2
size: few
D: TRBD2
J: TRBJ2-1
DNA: TGTGCCAGCAGAACCGGGACTAGCGGGGGCGAGCAGTTCTTC
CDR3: CASRTGTSGGEQFF

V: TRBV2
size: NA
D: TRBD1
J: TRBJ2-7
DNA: TGTGCCAGCAGTGACTCGGGACAGCCCTACGAGCAGTACTTC
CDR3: CASSDSGQPYEQYF

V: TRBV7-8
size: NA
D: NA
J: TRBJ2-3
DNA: NA
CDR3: CASSLAQRGSQIRSIF

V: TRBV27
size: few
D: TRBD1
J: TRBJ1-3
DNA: TGTGCCAGCAGACGGACAGGGTCTAACGGAAACACCATATATTTT
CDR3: CASRRTGSNGNTIYF

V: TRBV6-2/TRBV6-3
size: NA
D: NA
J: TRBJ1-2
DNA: TGTGCCAGCAGTTACAACGTGAGGACAGACTATGGCTACACCTTC
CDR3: CASSYNVRTDYGYTF

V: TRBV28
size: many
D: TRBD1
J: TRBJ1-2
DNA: TGTGCCAGCAGTCCCGGGACAGGGAACTATGGCTACACCTTC
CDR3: CASSPGTGNYGYTF